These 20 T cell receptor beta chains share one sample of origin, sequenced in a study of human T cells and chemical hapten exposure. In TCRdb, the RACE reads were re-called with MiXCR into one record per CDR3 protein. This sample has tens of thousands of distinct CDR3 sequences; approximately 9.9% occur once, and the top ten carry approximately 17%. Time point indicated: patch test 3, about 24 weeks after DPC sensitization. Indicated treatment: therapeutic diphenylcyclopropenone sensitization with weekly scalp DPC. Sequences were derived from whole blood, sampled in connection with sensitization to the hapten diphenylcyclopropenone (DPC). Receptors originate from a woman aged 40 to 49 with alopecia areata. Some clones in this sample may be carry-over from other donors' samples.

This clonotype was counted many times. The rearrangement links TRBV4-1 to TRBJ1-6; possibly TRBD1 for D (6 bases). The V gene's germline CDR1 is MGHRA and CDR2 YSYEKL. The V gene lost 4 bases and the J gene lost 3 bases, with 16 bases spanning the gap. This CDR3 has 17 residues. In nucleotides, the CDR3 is TGCGCCAGCAGCCGCAATCCAGGGGAATTCTATAATTCACCCCTCCACTTT. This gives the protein CASSRNPGEFYNSPLHF.

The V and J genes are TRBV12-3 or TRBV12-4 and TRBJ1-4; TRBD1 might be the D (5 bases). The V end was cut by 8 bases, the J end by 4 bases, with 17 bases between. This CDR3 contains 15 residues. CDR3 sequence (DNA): TGTGCCAGCGGGATCCAGGGAGATGTTAATGAAAAACTGTTTTTT. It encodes CASGIQGDVNEKLFF.

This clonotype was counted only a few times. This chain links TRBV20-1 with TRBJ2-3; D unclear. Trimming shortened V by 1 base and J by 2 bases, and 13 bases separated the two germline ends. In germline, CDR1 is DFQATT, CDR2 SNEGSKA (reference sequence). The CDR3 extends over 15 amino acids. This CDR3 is CSARGTDLPTDTQYF. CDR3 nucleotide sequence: TGCAGTGCTAGAGGGACGGACCTGCCCACAGATACGCAGTATTTT.

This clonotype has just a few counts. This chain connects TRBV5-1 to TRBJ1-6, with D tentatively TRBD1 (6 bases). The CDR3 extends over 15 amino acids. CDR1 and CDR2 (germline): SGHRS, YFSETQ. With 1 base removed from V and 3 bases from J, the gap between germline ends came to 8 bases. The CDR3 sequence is CASSLSRGYNSPLHF. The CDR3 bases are TGCGCCAGCAGCTTGTCCAGGGGCTATAATTCACCCCTCCACTTT.

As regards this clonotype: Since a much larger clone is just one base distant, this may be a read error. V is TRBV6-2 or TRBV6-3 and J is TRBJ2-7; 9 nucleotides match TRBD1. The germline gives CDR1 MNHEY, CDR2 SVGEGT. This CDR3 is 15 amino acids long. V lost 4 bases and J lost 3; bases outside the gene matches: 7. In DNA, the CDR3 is TGTGCCAGCAGTTTTGGTGGGACAGGGTACTACGAGCAGTACTTC. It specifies CASSFGGTGYYEQYF.

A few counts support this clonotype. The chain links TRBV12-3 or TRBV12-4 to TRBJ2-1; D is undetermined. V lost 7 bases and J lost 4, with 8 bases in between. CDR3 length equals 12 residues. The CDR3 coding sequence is TGTGCCAGCATCCATTCGTACAATGAGCAGTTCTTC. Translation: CASIHSYNEQFF.

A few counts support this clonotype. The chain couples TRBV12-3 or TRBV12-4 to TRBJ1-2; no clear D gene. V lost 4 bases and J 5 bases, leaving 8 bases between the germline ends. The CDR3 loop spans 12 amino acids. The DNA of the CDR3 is TGTGCCAGCAGTTCGTATGGTTATGGCTACACCTTC. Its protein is CASSSYGYGYTF.

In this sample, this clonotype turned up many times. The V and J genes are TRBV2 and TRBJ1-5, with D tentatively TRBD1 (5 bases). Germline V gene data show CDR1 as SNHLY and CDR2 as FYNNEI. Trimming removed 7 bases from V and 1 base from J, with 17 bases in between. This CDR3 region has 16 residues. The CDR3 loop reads CASTVQVRGSNQPQHF. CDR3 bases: TGTGCCAGCACTGTACAGGTCCGGGGGAGCAATCAGCCCCAGCATTTT.

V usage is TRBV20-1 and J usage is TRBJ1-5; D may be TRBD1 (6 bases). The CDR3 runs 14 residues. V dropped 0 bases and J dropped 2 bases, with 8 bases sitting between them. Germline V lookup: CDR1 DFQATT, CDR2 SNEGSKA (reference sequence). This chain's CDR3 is CSARDPGGNQPQHF. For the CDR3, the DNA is TGCAGTGCTAGAGATCCAGGGGGCAATCAGCCCCAGCATTTT.

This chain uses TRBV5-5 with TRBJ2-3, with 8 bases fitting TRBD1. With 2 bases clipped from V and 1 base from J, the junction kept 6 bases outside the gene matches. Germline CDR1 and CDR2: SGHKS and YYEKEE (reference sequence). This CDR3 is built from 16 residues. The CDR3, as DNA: TGTGCCAGCAGCTTATGGCAGGGGGCTGGCACAGATACGCAGTATTTT. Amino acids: CASSLWQGAGTDTQYF.

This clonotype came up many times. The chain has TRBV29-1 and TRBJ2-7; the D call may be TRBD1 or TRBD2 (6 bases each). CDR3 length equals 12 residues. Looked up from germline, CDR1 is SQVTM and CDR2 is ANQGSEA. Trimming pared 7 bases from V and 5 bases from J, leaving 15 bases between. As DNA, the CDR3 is TGCAGCGCAAAAGGGGGAGGTCACGAGCAGTACTTC. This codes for CSAKGGGHEQYF.

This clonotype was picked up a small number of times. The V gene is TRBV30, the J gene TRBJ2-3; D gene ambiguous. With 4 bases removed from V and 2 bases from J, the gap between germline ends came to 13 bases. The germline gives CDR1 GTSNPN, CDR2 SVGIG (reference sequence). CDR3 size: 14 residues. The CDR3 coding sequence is TGTGCCTGGACCCGACGGGTAGACACAGATACGCAGTATTTT. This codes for CAWTRRVDTDTQYF.

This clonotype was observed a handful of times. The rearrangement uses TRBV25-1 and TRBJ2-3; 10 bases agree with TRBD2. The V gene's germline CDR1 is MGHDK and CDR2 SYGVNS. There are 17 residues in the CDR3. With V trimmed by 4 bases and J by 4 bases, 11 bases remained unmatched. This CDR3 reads CASSATRTSGVPDTQYF. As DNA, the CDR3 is TGTGCCAGCAGTGCGACCCGGACTAGCGGCGTCCCAGATACGCAGTATTTT. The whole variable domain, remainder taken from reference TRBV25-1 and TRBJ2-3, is EADIYQTPRYLVIGTGKKITLECSQTMGHDKMYWYQQDPGMELHLIHYSYGVNSTEKGDLSSESTVSRIRTEHFPLTLESARPSHTSQYLCASSATRTSGVPDTQYFGPGTRLTVL.

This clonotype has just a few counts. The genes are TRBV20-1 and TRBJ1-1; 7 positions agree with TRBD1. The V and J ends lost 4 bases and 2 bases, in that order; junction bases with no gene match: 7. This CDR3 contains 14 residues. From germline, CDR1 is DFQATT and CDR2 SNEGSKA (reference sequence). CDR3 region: CSATKTGRNTEAFF. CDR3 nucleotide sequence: TGCAGTGCTACGAAGACAGGGCGAAACACTGAAGCTTTCTTT.

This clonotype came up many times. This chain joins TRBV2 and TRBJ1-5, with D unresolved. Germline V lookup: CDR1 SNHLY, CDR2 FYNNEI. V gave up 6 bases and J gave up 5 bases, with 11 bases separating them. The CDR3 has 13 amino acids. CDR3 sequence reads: CASREHSDQPQHF. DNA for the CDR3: TGTGCCAGCAGGGAGCACTCCGATCAGCCCCAGCATTTT. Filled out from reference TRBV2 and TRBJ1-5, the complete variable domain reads EPEVTQTPSHQVTQMGQEVILRCVPISNHLYFYWYRQILGQKVEFLVSFYNNEISEKSEIFDDQFSVERPDGSNFTLKIRSTKLEDSAMYFCASREHSDQPQHFGDGTRLSIL.

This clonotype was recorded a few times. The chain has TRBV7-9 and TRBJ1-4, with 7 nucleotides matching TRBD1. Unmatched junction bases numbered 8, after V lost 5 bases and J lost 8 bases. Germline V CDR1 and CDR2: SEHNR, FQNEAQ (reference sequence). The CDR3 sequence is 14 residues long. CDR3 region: CASSKTGVNEKLFF. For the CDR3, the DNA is TGTGCCAGCAGCAAAACAGGGGTAAACGAAAAACTGTTTTTT.

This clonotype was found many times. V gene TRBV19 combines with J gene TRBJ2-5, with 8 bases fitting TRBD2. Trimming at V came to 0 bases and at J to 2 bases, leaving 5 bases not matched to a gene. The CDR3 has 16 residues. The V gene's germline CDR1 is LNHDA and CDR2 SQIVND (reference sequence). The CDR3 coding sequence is TGTGCCAGTAGTATAGACTGGCGGGGGGCTCAAGAGACCCAGTACTTC. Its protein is CASSIDWRGAQETQYF.

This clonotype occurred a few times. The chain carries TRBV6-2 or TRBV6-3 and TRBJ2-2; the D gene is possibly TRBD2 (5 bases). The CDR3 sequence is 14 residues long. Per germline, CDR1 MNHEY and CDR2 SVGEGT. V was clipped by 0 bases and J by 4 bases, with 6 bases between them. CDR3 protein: CASSYSDSTGELFF. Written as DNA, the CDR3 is TGTGCCAGCAGTTACTCGGACTCCACCGGGGAGCTGTTTTTT.

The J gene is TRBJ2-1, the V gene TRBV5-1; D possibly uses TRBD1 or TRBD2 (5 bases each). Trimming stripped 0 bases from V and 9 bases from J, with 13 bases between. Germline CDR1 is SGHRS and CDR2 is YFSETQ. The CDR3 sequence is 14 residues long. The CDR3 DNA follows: TGCGCCAGCAGCTTGGTCCAGGGACCTTCTGAGCAGTTCTTC. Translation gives CASSLVQGPSEQFF.

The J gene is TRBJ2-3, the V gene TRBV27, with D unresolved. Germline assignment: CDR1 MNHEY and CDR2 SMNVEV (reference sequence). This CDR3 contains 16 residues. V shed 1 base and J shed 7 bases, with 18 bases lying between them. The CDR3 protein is CASSLLVSGSIYTQYF. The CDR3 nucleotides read TGTGCCAGCAGTTTATTGGTTTCCGGATCCATTTATACGCAGTATTTT.